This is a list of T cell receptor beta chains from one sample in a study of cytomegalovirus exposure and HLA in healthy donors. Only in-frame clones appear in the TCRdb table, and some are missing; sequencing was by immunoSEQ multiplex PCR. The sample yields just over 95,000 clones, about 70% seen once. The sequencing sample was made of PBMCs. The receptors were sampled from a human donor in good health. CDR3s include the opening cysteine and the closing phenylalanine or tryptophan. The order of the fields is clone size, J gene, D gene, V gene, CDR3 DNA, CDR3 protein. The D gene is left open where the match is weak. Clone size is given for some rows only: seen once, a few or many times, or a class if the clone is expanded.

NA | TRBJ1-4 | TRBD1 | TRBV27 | TGTGCCAGCAGGACAGGGATGGCTACTAATGAAAAACTGTTTTTT | CASRTGMATNEKLFF
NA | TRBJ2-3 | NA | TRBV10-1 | TGCGCCAGCAGTGAGTCAGGACAAACAGATACGCAGTATTTT | CASSESGQTDTQYF
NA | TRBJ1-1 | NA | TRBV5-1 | TGCGCCAGCAGCCTAGCTGGACAGTCGGTCGAAGCTTTCTTT | CASSLAGQSVEAFF
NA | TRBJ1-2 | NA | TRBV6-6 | TGTGCCAGCAGGGACACAGGGAGGGACTATGGCTACACCTTC | CASRDTGRDYGYTF
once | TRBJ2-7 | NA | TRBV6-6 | TGTGCCAGCAGCCCAAACCCAGGGGTGGGCTACGAGCAGTACTTC | CASSPNPGVGYEQYF
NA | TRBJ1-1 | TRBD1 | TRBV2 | TGTGCCAGCAGTGCGGGACAGGGCTTAACTGAAGCTTTCTTT | CASSAGQGLTEAFF
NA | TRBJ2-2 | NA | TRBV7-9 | TGTGCCAGCAGCTCTACGGATCAGGGGGGTAGCACCGGGGAGCTGTTTTTT | CASSSTDQGGSTGELFF
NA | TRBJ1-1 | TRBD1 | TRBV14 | TGTGCCAGCAGCCAACAGGGGGCTCGGAACACTGAAGCTTTCTTT | CASSQQGARNTEAFF
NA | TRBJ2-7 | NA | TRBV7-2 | TGTGCCAGCAGCTTAGGACTCGGAAGTTGGGAGCAGTACTTC | CASSLGLGSWEQYF
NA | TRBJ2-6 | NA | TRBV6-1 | TGTGCCAGCAGTGAAATACTGGGGGCCAACGTCCTGACTTTC | CASSEILGANVLTF
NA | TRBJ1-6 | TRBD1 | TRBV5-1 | TGCGCCAGCAGCCCAGGACAGGTCCCCAGGACCCTCCACTTT | CASSPGQVPRTLHF
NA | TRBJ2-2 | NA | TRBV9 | TGTGCCAGCAGCGGAATACCCGGGACACCGAACACCGGGGAGCTGTTTTTT | CASSGIPGTPNTGELFF
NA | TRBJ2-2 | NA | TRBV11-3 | TGTGCCAGCAGCTTAGACTTAACCGGGAACACCGGGGAGCTGTTTTTT | CASSLDLTGNTGELFF
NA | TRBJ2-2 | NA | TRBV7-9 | TGTGCCAGCAGCTCAGACCTGGCGGACACCGGGGAGCTGTTTTTT | CASSSDLADTGELFF
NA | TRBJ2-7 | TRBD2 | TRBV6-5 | TGTGCCAGCAGTTTACTAGCGGGGGAAGAGCAGTACTTC | CASSLLAGEEQYF